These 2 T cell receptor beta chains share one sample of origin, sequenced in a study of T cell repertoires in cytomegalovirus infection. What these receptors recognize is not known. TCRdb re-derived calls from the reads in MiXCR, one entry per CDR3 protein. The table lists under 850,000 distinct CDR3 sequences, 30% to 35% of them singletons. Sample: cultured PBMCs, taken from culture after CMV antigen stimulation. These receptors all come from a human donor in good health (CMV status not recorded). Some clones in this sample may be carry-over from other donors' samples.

The CDR3 nucleotides read TGTGCCAGCAGCGCTTACTACGAGCAGTACTTC. It translates to CASSAYYEQYF. This chain links TRBV7-9 with TRBJ2-7, with D hard to call. Germline CDR1 and CDR2: SEHNR and FQNEAQ (reference sequence). V was cut by 5 bases and J by 3 bases, with 5 bases left in between. The CDR3 has 11 amino acids.

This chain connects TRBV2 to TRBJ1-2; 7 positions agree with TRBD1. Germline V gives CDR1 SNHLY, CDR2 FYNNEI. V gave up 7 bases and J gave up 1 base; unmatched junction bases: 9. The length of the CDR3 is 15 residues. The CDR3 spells CASNRDSEINYGYTF. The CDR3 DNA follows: TGTGCCAGCAATCGGGACAGCGAGATTAACTATGGCTACACCTTC.